This T cell receptor (beta chain) was recorded in a study of vaccination effects on CD4 cells after COVID-19. Within the ViraFEST assay, antigen-specific CD4+ T cells underwent expansion with viral peptide pools prior to sequencing. A roughly 11-day culture period preceded the isolation of CD4+ T cells. Each vaccine recipient was nucleocapsid antibody negative and had no prior SARS-CoV-2 infection. Germline V gene sequence: CDR1 SGHRS, CDR2 YFSETQ. This CDR3 region has 13 residues. Trimming removed 2 bases from V and 8 bases from J; junction bases left unmatched: 6. Regarding this clone: No antigen is known for it.

TCRdb keeps only in-frame clones here, not all; method: immunoSEQ multiplex PCR. The data show 25,000 or so clones, about 72% seen once. The sample consisted of CD4+ T cells from PBMCs cultured with HCoV-OC43 spike peptides, taken before COVID-19 vaccination. Indicated subset: HCoV-OC43 spike overlapping peptide pool stimulation. The chain uses TRBV5-1 and TRBJ1-2; TRBD1 matches at 7 bases. The origin of this receptor is a human donor who received a COVID-19 vaccine. CDR3 amino acids: CASSLGQVEGYTF. The CDR3 nucleotides are TGCGCCAGCAGCTTAGGACAGGTCGAAGGCTACACCTTC.